These T cell receptor beta chains were read from a single sample in a study of T cells in Graves' hyperthyroidism and ophthalmopathy. TCRdb ran MiXCR on the multiplex PCR reads and lists one entry per CDR3 protein. The sample lists 550,000 to 800,000 distinct CDR3 sequences, approximately 15% occurring once. Material: blood. The receptors come from a man aged 45-60 years with Graves' hyperthyroidism. CDR3s include the opening cysteine and the closing phenylalanine or tryptophan. Clone size is shown for a subset of rows, as once, few, many or a class of expanded clone.

v_call | cdr3_length | clone_size | cdr3_aa
TRBV7-9 | 13 | many | CASSLTGLETQYF
TRBV4-3 | 15 | NA | CASSRGLFMNTEAFF
TRBV20-1 | 14 | NA | CSAILAPSSYEQYF
TRBV2 | 15 | NA | CASSGDGSPTYEQYF
TRBV24-1 | 13 | NA | CATGAASTDTQYF
TRBV10-3 | 16 | many | CAIGGAGDLMNTEAFF
TRBV5-6 | 15 | many | CASSLAGGMRETQYF
TRBV19 | 16 | NA | CATNRLGGGMNTEAFF
TRBV6-1 | 14 | NA | CASVLAGDTGELFF
TRBV10-2 | 13 | NA | CASSGGTFYEQYF
TRBV19 | 19 | NA | CASSLGTSGGYGFTDTQYF
TRBV20-1 | 16 | many | CSARTLAGEHYNEQFF
TRBV2 | 16 | NA | CAGSECPPGQTYGYTF
TRBV10-3 | 12 | few | CAIKGVNTEAFF
TRBV19 | 15 | NA | CASTPGRADTGELFF
TRBV7-3 | 17 | few | CASSLRSIAGANNEQFF
TRBV27 | 17 | NA | CASSLNTGLAGAGEQFF
TRBV7-9 | 16 | NA | CASSLAPTGRHYEQYF
TRBV6-1 | 13 | many | CASSASSALEQYF
TRBV11-2 | 17 | NA | CASSLDNYPGPKNIQYF
TRBV12-3/TRBV12-4 | 14 | few | CASSSGPRRDTQYF
TRBV12-3/TRBV12-4 | 12 | few | CASRGLDYEQYF